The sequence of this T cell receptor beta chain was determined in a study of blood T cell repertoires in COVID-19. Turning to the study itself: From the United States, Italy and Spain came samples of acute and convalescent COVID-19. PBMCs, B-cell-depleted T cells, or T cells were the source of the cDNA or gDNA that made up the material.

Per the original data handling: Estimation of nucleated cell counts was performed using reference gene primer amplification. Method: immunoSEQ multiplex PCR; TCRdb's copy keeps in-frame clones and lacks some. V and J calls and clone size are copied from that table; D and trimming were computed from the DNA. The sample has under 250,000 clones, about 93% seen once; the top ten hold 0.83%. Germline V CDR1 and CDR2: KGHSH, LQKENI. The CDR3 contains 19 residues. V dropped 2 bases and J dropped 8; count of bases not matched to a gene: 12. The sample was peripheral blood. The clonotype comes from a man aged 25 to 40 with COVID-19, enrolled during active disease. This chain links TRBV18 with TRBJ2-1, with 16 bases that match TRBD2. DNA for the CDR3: TGTGCCAGCTCACCAAACACCGGGACTAGCGGGGGGGCCGGGCATGAGCAGTTCTTC. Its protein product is CASSPNTGTSGGAGHEQFF.